Listed below are T cell receptor beta chains from one sample, sequenced in a study of blood T cell repertoires in COVID-19. Assay: immunoSEQ multiplex PCR; the TCRdb copy retains only in-frame clones and omits some. The sample shows 200,000 to 250,000 clones, 85% to 90% of them seen only once. Sequenced material: peripheral blood. Receptor source: a woman aged 55-70 years with acute or convalescent COVID-19. Both conserved end residues are part of each CDR3. The order of the fields is clone size, J gene, D gene, V gene, CDR3 protein, CDR3 DNA. D genes are given only for firm matches. Part of the rows lack a size; the others show once, few, many or a class for expanded clones.

few	TRBJ1-5	NA	TRBV6-2/TRBV6-3	CASSNQGMLSNQPQHF	TGTGCCAGCAGTAATCAGGGGATGCTGAGCAATCAGCCCCAGCATTTT
NA	TRBJ1-5	NA	TRBV3-1/TRBV3-2	CASSQGGNQPQHF	TGTGCCAGCAGCCAAGGAGGCAATCAGCCCCAGCATTTT
once	TRBJ2-1	NA	TRBV5-5	CASSLDGSSYNEQFF	TGTGCCAGCAGCTTAGACGGGAGCTCCTACAATGAGCAGTTCTTC
NA	TRBJ1-2	TRBD1	TRBV5-6	CASSFIGTGSGYTF	TGTGCCAGCAGCTTTATAGGGACAGGGAGCGGCTACACCTTC
NA	TRBJ2-2	NA	TRBV6-5	CASSRGTTGELFF	TGTGCCAGCAGTAGGGGGACGACCGGGGAGCTGTTTTTT
NA	TRBJ1-1	TRBD1	TRBV9	CARNIKGAVAEAFF	TGTGCCAGAAACATAAAGGGGGCGGTCGCTGAAGCTTTCTTT
NA	TRBJ1-2	NA	TRBV19	CASSIGDNQFYGYTF	TGTGCCAGTAGTATCGGGGACAATCAGTTCTACGGCTACACCTTC
NA	TRBJ1-2	NA	TRBV6-5	CASSSRQEIYGYTF	TGTGCCAGCAGTTCCCGACAGGAGATCTATGGCTACACCTTC
NA	TRBJ2-1	TRBD1	TRBV6-2/TRBV6-3	CASSQTGTGGYEQFF	TGTGCCAGCAGCCAAACCGGGACAGGGGGCTATGAGCAGTTCTTC
NA	TRBJ1-2	TRBD1	TRBV11-3	CASSLGRDRLNYGYTF	TGTGCCAGCAGCTTAGGGCGGGACAGACTAAACTATGGCTACACCTTC
NA	TRBJ2-3	TRBD2	TRBV7-9	CASSRDGGGGDTQYF	TGTGCCAGCAGCCGAGATGGTGGCGGGGGAGATACGCAGTATTTT
NA	TRBJ1-6	TRBD1	TRBV4-3	CASSQDPQGAWDSPLHF	TGCGCCAGCAGCCAAGACCCACAGGGGGCGTGGGATTCACCCCTCCACTTT
NA	TRBJ2-2	NA	TRBV4-1	CASSQDPQGTGELFF	TGCGCCAGCAGCCAAGATCCCCAGGGGACCGGGGAGCTGTTTTTT
NA	TRBJ1-5	TRBD1	TRBV19	CASSKPQGGFNQPQHF	TGTGCCAGTAGTAAGCCTCAGGGGGGATTCAATCAGCCCCAGCATTTT
NA	TRBJ2-7	TRBD1	TRBV27	CASSPTIPRQGGTRGYEQYF	TGTGCCAGCAGTCCTACAATTCCTCGACAGGGGGGAACTCGGGGCTACGAGCAGTACTTC
NA	TRBJ1-2	NA	TRBV2	CASSGQNYGYTF	TGTGCCAGCAGTGGGCAGAACTATGGCTACACCTTC
NA	TRBJ1-1	NA	TRBV7-9	CASSPSGRVRTEAFF	TGTGCCAGCAGCCCTAGTGGCAGGGTGAGGACTGAAGCTTTCTTT
NA	TRBJ2-7	NA	TRBV5-6	CASSLLAYYYEQYF	TGTGCCAGCAGCTTGCTTGCCTACTACTACGAGCAGTACTTC
NA	TRBJ2-7	TRBD1	TRBV11-2	CASSPDRGYEQYF	TGTGCCAGCAGCCCCGACAGGGGCTACGAGCAGTACTTC
once	TRBJ1-5	TRBD1	TRBV5-1	CASSLEGQGSAPQHF	TGCGCCAGCAGCTTGGAGGGACAGGGATCGGCGCCCCAGCATTTT
NA	TRBJ2-3	NA	TRBV15	CATSRGQRSDTQYF	TGTGCCACCAGCAGAGGACAGCGCTCAGATACGCAGTATTTT
NA	TRBJ2-7	TRBD1	TRBV3-1/TRBV3-2	CASSFRLQGAPEQYF	TGTGCCAGCAGCTTTAGGTTGCAGGGGGCGCCCGAGCAGTACTTC
NA	TRBJ1-5	NA	TRBV10-3	CAISEQGRSNQPQHF	TGTGCCATCAGTGAGCAGGGGCGGAGCAATCAGCCCCAGCATTTT
NA	TRBJ1-2	NA	TRBV7-8	CASSPHSGGYTF	TGTGCCAGCAGCCCCCACTCTGGTGGCTACACCTTC
NA	TRBJ2-2	NA	TRBV6-5	CASRETDGELFF	TGTGCCAGCAGGGAGACAGATGGGGAGCTGTTTTTT
NA	TRBJ1-2	TRBD1	TRBV7-9	CASSPDRLTNYGYTF	TGTGCCAGCAGCCCGGACAGGCTTACTAACTATGGCTACACCTTC
NA	TRBJ1-1	NA	TRBV7-2	CASSLGGVGTEAFF	TGTGCCAGCAGCTTAGGGGGGGTGGGCACTGAAGCTTTCTTT
NA	TRBJ2-7	NA	TRBV6-5	CASSYSRTLSYEQYF	TGTGCCAGCAGTTACTCACGGACTCTTTCCTACGAGCAGTACTTC
NA	TRBJ1-5	NA	TRBV18	CASSLDNRDNQPQHF	TGTGCCAGCTCGTTAGACAACAGGGACAATCAGCCCCAGCATTTT
NA	TRBJ2-1	TRBD2	TRBV5-4	CASSLEGLAGYNEQFF	TGTGCCAGCAGCTTGGAGGGACTAGCGGGGTACAATGAGCAGTTCTTC
once	TRBJ1-6	NA	TRBV10-2	CASNSLLQGGSYNSPLHF	TGCGCCAGCAACTCCCTCTTACAGGGAGGGTCCTATAATTCACCCCTCCACTTT
NA	TRBJ1-2	NA	TRBV7-2	CASSLDRGGNYGYTF	TGTGCCAGCAGCTTAGATCGGGGGGGCAACTATGGCTACACCTTC
NA	TRBJ2-2	TRBD2	TRBV7-8	CASSIGTRGTGELFF	TGTGCCAGCTCCATTGGGACTAGGGGCACCGGGGAGCTGTTTTTT
once	TRBJ1-2	NA	TRBV30	CAWSVSRRTADKNGYTF	TGTGCCTGGAGTGTATCACGGAGGACAGCAGACAAGAATGGCTACACCTTC
NA	TRBJ2-7	NA	TRBV11-3	CASSLTGVDYEQYF	TGTGCCAGCAGCTTAACAGGTGTAGACTACGAGCAGTACTTC
NA	TRBJ1-4	NA	TRBV5-6	CASSAGPGGANEKLFF	TGTGCCAGCAGCGCGGGCCCCGGCGGTGCTAATGAAAAACTGTTTTTT
NA	TRBJ2-1	TRBD2	TRBV6-5	CASTSPGLALNEQFF	TGTGCCAGCACCTCCCCGGGACTAGCCCTCAATGAGCAGTTCTTC
NA	TRBJ2-5	NA	TRBV4-2	CASSQDSTKETQYF	TGTGCCAGCAGCCAAGATAGTACTAAAGAGACCCAGTACTTC
NA	TRBJ1-2	NA	TRBV7-2	CASSLRAQWGGDGYTF	TGTGCCAGCAGCTTAAGGGCTCAGTGGGGGGGAGATGGCTACACCTTC
NA	TRBJ1-2	NA	TRBV14	CASSPGQGRGSYTF	TGTGCCAGCAGCCCCGGCCAGGGGCGCGGAAGCTACACCTTC
NA	TRBJ2-7	NA	TRBV29-1	CSVRGRVSDEQYF	TGCAGCGTTCGAGGCAGGGTCTCGGACGAGCAGTACTTC
NA	TRBJ2-1	NA	TRBV7-9	CASSSRVNEQFF	TGTGCCAGCAGCTCCAGGGTGAATGAGCAGTTCTTC
NA	TRBJ1-1	NA	TRBV18	CASSNVVDTEAFF	TGTGCCAGCTCAAACGTTGTAGACACTGAAGCTTTCTTT
NA	TRBJ2-1	NA	TRBV9	CASSVDGRGYNEQFF	TGTGCCAGCAGCGTAGATGGCAGGGGATACAATGAGCAGTTCTTC
once	TRBJ2-1	TRBD2	TRBV10-1	CASSPLAGGNNEQFF	TGCGCCAGCAGCCCACTAGCGGGGGGCAACAATGAGCAGTTCTTC
NA	TRBJ2-3	NA	TRBV25-1	CASSPYMDTQYF	TGTGCCAGCAGTCCGTACATGGATACGCAGTATTTT
NA	TRBJ1-2	TRBD1	TRBV28	CASSPPGQGWNGYTF	TGTGCCAGCAGCCCCCCGGGACAGGGGTGGAATGGCTACACCTTC
NA	TRBJ1-3	NA	TRBV13	CASSPNIGNTIYF	TGTGCCAGCAGCCCAAACATCGGAAACACCATATATTTT
NA	TRBJ1-3	NA	TRBV14	CASSRQYSGNTIYF	TGTGCCAGCAGCCGGCAGTACTCTGGAAACACCATATATTTT
NA	TRBJ2-1	NA	TRBV11-2	CASSFSPGTGVNEQFF	TGTGCCAGCAGCTTCTCCCCCGGGACTGGGGTCAATGAGCAGTTCTTC
NA	TRBJ2-3	TRBD1	TRBV14	CASSQGQGASTDTQYF	TGTGCCAGCAGCCAAGGACAGGGTGCTAGCACAGATACGCAGTATTTT
NA	TRBJ1-1	NA	TRBV2	CASSGRLPGETEAFF	TGTGCCAGCAGTGGGAGACTCCCCGGGGAAACTGAAGCTTTCTTT
NA	TRBJ2-7	TRBD2	TRBV24-1	CATSDPAGSPYEQYF	TGTGCCACCAGTGACCCAGCGGGATCCCCCTACGAGCAGTACTTC
NA	TRBJ1-2	TRBD1	TRBV19	CAIQKGQGGGYTF	TGTGCCATTCAGAAGGGACAGGGAGGGGGCTACACCTTC
NA	TRBJ2-2	TRBD2	TRBV7-9	CASSFPLAGGTGELFF	TGTGCCAGCAGCTTTCCTCTAGCGGGAGGCACCGGGGAGCTGTTTTTT
NA	TRBJ1-2	TRBD1	TRBV7-3	CASSSQGGQGYYGYTF	TGTGCCAGCAGCTCCCAGGGAGGACAGGGATACTATGGCTACACCTTC
NA	TRBJ2-3	NA	TRBV6-6	CASSQYIDTQYF	TGTGCCAGCAGTCAATACATAGATACGCAGTATTTT